What follows are 24 T cell receptor beta chains derived from one specimen sequenced in a study of blood T cell repertoires in COVID-19. Clones were read by immunoSEQ multiplex PCR, and TCRdb kept only the in-frame ones, dropping some. This table holds about 210,000 clones, about four fifths found once. The material sequenced was peripheral blood. These receptor sequences come from a woman between 40 and 55 years old with active or convalescent COVID-19.

The chain is built from TRBV3-1 (or the pseudogene TRBV3-2) and TRBJ1-4, with D hard to call. Deletions cut 0 bases from V and 7 bases from J, with 12 bases between. Germline CDR1 LGHDT, CDR2 YNNKEL (reference sequence). The length of the CDR3 is 15 residues. The CDR3 DNA follows: TGTGCCAGCAGCCAAGACCCCGGCGGAGGTGAAAAACTGTTTTTT. Translating gives CASSQDPGGGEKLFF.

The genes are TRBV3-1 (or the pseudogene TRBV3-2) and TRBJ1-4; a possible D gene is TRBD1 (5 bases). Germline CDR1 reads LGHDT; CDR2 reads YNNKEL (reference sequence). CDR3 length equals 16 residues. Trimming removed 0 bases at V and 8 bases at J, with 16 bases between. CDR3 in amino acids: CASSQEYGGGNEKLFF. DNA for the CDR3: TGTGCCAGCAGCCAAGAGTATGGGGGGGGTAACGAAAAACTGTTTTTT.

V is TRBV12-3 or TRBV12-4 and J is TRBJ1-2; possible D gene TRBD1, 5 bases. There are 12 residues in the CDR3. V lost 7 bases to trimming and J lost 2 bases, with 8 bases between them. The DNA of the CDR3 is TGTGCCAGCACCCAGGGAAACTATGGCTACACCTTC. Its protein is CASTQGNYGYTF.

This clone was detected only once. The J gene is TRBJ2-5, the V gene TRBV7-6; D unclear. The germline V and J ends were trimmed by 1 base and 1 base, with 13 bases remaining between them. This CDR3 has 16 residues. Germline lookup yields CDR1 SGHVS and CDR2 FNYEAQ. The CDR3 DNA follows: TGTGCCAGCAGCTTAGGACCACTGGAGCTCCAAGAGACCCAGTACTTC. It is translated as CASSLGPLELQETQYF.

The chain has TRBV6-1 and TRBJ2-7; D unclear. CDR1 and CDR2 (germline): MNHNS, SASEGT. CDR3 length: 17 residues. Trimming left V 0 bases short and J 1 base short, with 16 bases between. In DNA form, the CDR3 reads TGTGCCAGCAGTGAAGCATCACCAGGCCCCAGGTCCTACGAGCAGTACTTC. Translating it yields CASSEASPGPRSYEQYF.

The chain joins TRBV6-5 to TRBJ2-3; no clear D gene. This CDR3 has 11 residues. Between the trimmed V and J ends, which lost 6 bases and 2 bases, there was a span of 3 bases. Germline CDR1 is MNHEY and CDR2 is SVGAGI. The DNA for the CDR3 is TGTGCCAGCAGGGCCACAGATACGCAGTATTTT. The encoded protein is CASRATDTQYF.

This CDR3 is CASSWGLTEAFF. CDR3 nucleotides: TGTGCCAGCAGTTGGGGGCTCACTGAAGCTTTCTTT. The chain uses TRBV12-3 or TRBV12-4 and TRBJ1-1, with D possibly TRBD1 on 6 matching bases. V was trimmed by 4 bases and J by 4 bases, leaving 7 bases between them. The CDR3 totals 12 residues.

The chain has TRBV7-9 and TRBJ1-1, with 9 bases aligning to TRBD1. With 8 bases clipped from V and 1 base from J, the junction kept 2 bases outside the gene matches. The germline V gene encodes CDR1 SEHNR and CDR2 FQNEAQ (reference sequence). This CDR3 region has 13 residues. The CDR3 sequence is CASLTGGNTEAFF. CDR3 in DNA: TGTGCCAGCCTGACAGGGGGGAACACTGAAGCTTTCTTT. Combining the CDR3 with reference TRBV7-9 and TRBJ1-1 gives the whole variable domain DTGVSQNPRHKITKRGQNVTFRCDPISEHNRLYWYRQTLGQGPEFLTYFQNEAQLEKSRLLSDRFSAERPKGSFSTLEIQRTEQGDSAMYLCASLTGGNTEAFFGQGTRLTVV.

The J gene is TRBJ2-7, the V gene TRBV9; 9 nucleotides align to TRBD1. Germline V gene data show CDR1 as SGDLS and CDR2 as YYNGEE. CDR3 length: 15 residues. Trimming cost V 0 bases and J 5 bases; bases outside gene matches: 6. The CDR3 sequence: CASSVGNRGRDEQYF. As DNA, the CDR3 is TGTGCCAGCAGCGTAGGGAACAGGGGGCGAGACGAGCAGTACTTC.

In its sample, this clone was seen once. The rearrangement links TRBV20-1 to TRBJ1-5, with TRBD1 matching over 8 bases. J gave up 1 base and V 3 bases, and 8 bases lay outside the gene matches. CDR1 and CDR2 from the germline V gene are DFQATT and SNEGSKA (reference sequence). The CDR3 is 16 amino acids. CDR3 DNA: TGCAGTGCTAGTCCAGGGGGCTATGGAAGCAATCAGCCCCAGCATTTT. It encodes CSASPGGYGSNQPQHF.

The V gene is TRBV3-1 (or the pseudogene TRBV3-2), the J gene TRBJ1-1; tentative D call: TRBD1 (5 bases). Germline assignment: CDR1 LGHDT and CDR2 YNNKEL (reference sequence). The CDR3 totals 14 residues. Trimming stripped 4 bases from V and 6 bases from J, with 15 bases between. The CDR3 bases are TGTGCCAGCAGCCTGGGAGGCAGGGACGCTGAAGCTTTCTTT. Its translation is CASSLGGRDAEAFF.

This sequence joins TRBV19 and TRBJ1-2, with TRBD1 as a possible D gene (6 bases). The CDR3 covers 18 residues. Germline CDR1 reads LNHDA; CDR2 reads SQIVND (reference sequence). The germline V and J ends were trimmed by 9 bases and 0 bases, with 26 bases remaining between them. For the CDR3, the DNA is TGTGCCAGCGAGAGGGGGAACAGGATGAGTACAACTAACTATGGCTACACCTTC. Its translation is CASERGNRMSTTNYGYTF. The variable domain in full, with the rest retrieved from reference TRBV19 and TRBJ1-2, is DGGITQSPKYLFRKEGQNVTLSCEQNLNHDAMYWYRQDPGQGLRLIYYSQIVNDFQKGDIAEGYSVSREKKESFPLTVTSAQKNPTAFYLCASERGNRMSTTNYGYTFGSGTRLTVV.

The chain carries TRBV5-1 and TRBJ1-1, with a weak D call TRBD1 (5 bases). There are 14 residues in the CDR3. Germline V gene lookup returns CDR1 SGHRS and CDR2 YFSETQ. V was clipped by 3 bases and J by 2 bases, with 11 bases between them. As DNA, the CDR3 is TGCGCCAGCAGCTATCAGGGAGGAAACACTGAAGCTTTCTTT. Its protein product is CASSYQGGNTEAFF.

V usage is TRBV6-1 and J usage is TRBJ1-3; D perhaps matches TRBD1 (5 bases). This CDR3 has 16 amino acids. V was cut by 0 bases and J by 0 bases, with 9 bases left in between. Germline CDR1 MNHNS, CDR2 SASEGT. In nucleotides, the CDR3 is TGTGCCAGCAGTGAAGCTCCGGACAACTCTGGAAACACCATATATTTT. It encodes CASSEAPDNSGNTIYF.

This clone is a singleton in its sample. The chain uses TRBV19 and TRBJ1-1; 7 bases agree with TRBD1. The V gene's germline CDR1 is LNHDA and CDR2 SQIVND (reference sequence). V gave up 4 bases and J gave up 1 base; unmatched junction bases: 3. This CDR3 comprises 14 residues. As DNA, the CDR3 is TGTGCCAGTAGTAAAAGGACAGGGAACACTGAAGCTTTCTTT. Protein: CASSKRTGNTEAFF.

The sample holds one count of this clone. The chain carries TRBV5-4 and TRBJ2-2, with D perhaps TRBD2 (7 bases). This CDR3 spans 16 amino acids. CDR1 is SGHNT, CDR2 YYREEE, per germline (reference sequence). V was cut by 3 bases and J by 5 bases, with 17 bases left in between. The CDR3 sequence: CASSSRVGGATGELFF. Here the CDR3 DNA reads TGTGCCAGCAGCTCCCGGGTGGGGGGGGCAACCGGGGAGCTGTTTTTT.

The rearrangement joins TRBV5-1 to TRBJ2-7; TRBD1 might be the D (5 bases). Between the trimmed V and J ends, which lost 0 bases and 0 bases, there was a span of 7 bases. CDR3 length: 14 residues. From germline, CDR1 is SGHRS and CDR2 YFSETQ. The CDR3 reads CASSLEGLSYEQYF. CDR3 coding DNA: TGCGCCAGCAGCTTGGAGGGGCTCTCCTACGAGCAGTACTTC.

The CDR3 loop reads CASSFRHSNEKLFF. The DNA for the CDR3 is TGTGCCAGCAGCTTCAGGCATTCCAATGAAAAACTGTTTTTT. The V and J genes are TRBV12-1 and TRBJ1-4; TRBD1 is the table's D call and was not checked against the DNA. TRBV12-1 has pseudogene status. The CDR3 loop spans 14 amino acids.

The chain joins TRBV3-1 (or the pseudogene TRBV3-2) to TRBJ1-2, with TRBD1 matching 9 bases. The CDR3 consists of 13 residues. V trimming: 6 bases; J trimming: 8 bases; junction bases outside the gene matches: 7. In germline, CDR1 is LGHDT, CDR2 YNNKEL (reference sequence). This CDR3 is CASRRDRGSGYTF. Here the CDR3 DNA reads TGTGCCAGCAGGCGCGACAGGGGGAGCGGCTACACCTTC.

The gene calls are TRBV2 and TRBJ1-2; TRBD1 aligns across 10 bases. CDR1 SNHLY and CDR2 FYNNEI come from the germline V gene. This CDR3 spans 14 amino acids. V trimming: 8 bases; J trimming: 4 bases; junction bases outside the gene matches: 7. As DNA, the CDR3 is TGTGCCAGCGGAGACAGGGGGCGCAGCTATGGCTACACCTTC. Its translation is CASGDRGRSYGYTF.

J is TRBJ2-5 and V is TRBV11-3, with 7 bases aligning to TRBD1. This CDR3 has 15 residues. Per germline, CDR1 SGHNT and CDR2 YENEEA. The ends lost 5 bases at V and 4 bases at J; junction bases unmatched: 10. The CDR3 region has the DNA TGTGCCAGCAGCGACCGACAGGGAAGGAGAGAGACCCAGTACTTC. It codes for CASSDRQGRRETQYF. Looking up the rest from reference TRBV11-3 and TRBJ2-5 gives the full variable domain: EAGVVQSPRYKIIEKKQPVAFWCNPISGHNTLYWYLQNLGQGPELLIRYENEEAVDDSQLPKDRFSAERLKGVDSTLKIQPAELGDSAVYLCASSDRQGRRETQYFGPGTRLLVL.

This clone appeared a few times. V and J are TRBV6-2 or TRBV6-3 and TRBJ1-5; a weak D match, TRBD1 (5 bases). CDR1 is MNHEY and CDR2 is SVGEGT in the germline V gene. The CDR3 covers 14 residues. Deletions cut 2 bases from V and 6 bases from J, with 11 bases between. The CDR3 reads CASSYRGGSQPQHF. The CDR3 nucleotides are TGTGCCAGCAGTTACAGGGGAGGTAGTCAGCCCCAGCATTTT.

This chain links TRBV27 with TRBJ2-7; D possibly corresponds to TRBD1 (6 bases). The CDR3 extends over 14 amino acids. Trimming shortened V by 6 bases and J by 2 bases, and 14 bases separated the two germline ends. The germline gives CDR1 MNHEY, CDR2 SMNVEV (reference sequence). The CDR3 sequence: CASRRTDSTYEQYF. DNA for the CDR3: TGTGCCAGCAGAAGAACGGACAGTACCTACGAGCAGTACTTC.

The J gene is TRBJ2-7, the V gene TRBV7-9; 11 bases match TRBD2. V lost 6 bases to trimming and J lost 6 bases; unmatched junction nucleotides: 7. CDR3 length: 14 amino acids. CDR1 is SEHNR and CDR2 is FQNEAQ in the germline V gene (reference sequence). The CDR3 nucleotides are TGTGCCAGCAGTAGGCTAGCGGGAGGTTCCGAGCAGTACTTC. It specifies CASSRLAGGSEQYF.